The 26 T cell receptor beta chains given below trace back to one sample, sequenced in a study of T cell clusters in autoimmune cytopenias. About 37,500 genome equivalents of blood DNA were amplified for TRB. TRB rearrangements were amplified by touch-down multiplex PCR with mixed TRB-A/B primers. After re-calling the multiplex PCR reads, TCRdb lists one entry per CDR3 protein, DNA absent. The sample data list under 3,500 distinct CDR3 sequences. The sequencing sample was made of peripheral blood. These receptors all come from a human donor with an autoimmune cytopenia or autoimmune hepatitis (not recorded which).

This clonotype is called medium-sized based on its frequency. The chain links TRBV19 to TRBJ1-1. CDR3 length: 12 residues. In germline, CDR1 is LNHDA, CDR2 SQIVND (reference sequence). The CDR3 loop is CASNSLGTEAFF.

Considering frequency, this clonotype is medium-sized. V usage is TRBV15 and J usage is TRBJ2-7; TCRdb's D call, TRBD2, is unchecked because there is no DNA. The CDR3 consists of 15 residues. CDR1 and CDR2 (germline): LNHNV, YYDKDF (reference sequence). CDR3 residues: CATSRAAAGESEQYF. The full variable domain, in which reference TRBV15 and TRBJ2-7 provide the parts outside the CDR3, is DAMVIQNPRYQVTQFGKPVTLSCSQTLNHNVMYWYQQKSSQAPKLLFHYYDKDFNNEADTPDNFQSRRPNTSFCFLDIRSPGLGDTAMYLCATSRAAAGESEQYFGPGTRLTVT.

This clonotype registers medium-sized (0.01 to 0.1%) by frequency. The CDR3: CSVARDFKETQYF. The V call is TRBV29-1, the J call TRBJ2-5; TCRdb returns TRBD2, unconfirmable since there is no DNA. The CDR3 spans 13 residues. From germline, CDR1 is SQVTM and CDR2 ANQGSEA.

This clonotype shows up as medium-sized by frequency. The chain is built from TRBV9 and TRBJ2-2; the D call from TCRdb, TRBD1, cannot be confirmed without DNA. There are 16 residues in the CDR3. Germline lookup yields CDR1 SGDLS and CDR2 YYNGEE. The CDR3 reads CASSARGGGNTGELFF.

Its frequency marks this clonotype as medium-sized. The rearrangement links TRBV7-2 to TRBJ2-1; TCRdb designates TRBD1, a call that cannot be tested without DNA. Germline lookup yields CDR1 SGHTA and CDR2 FQGNSA. The CDR3 extends over 13 amino acids. CDR3 amino acids: CATIQGGTDEQFF.

Measured by frequency, this clonotype is medium-sized. This rearrangement joins TRBV13 to TRBJ2-7; TCRdb calls TRBD1, which cannot be checked without DNA. The CDR3 runs 13 residues. Germline V gene data show CDR1 as PRHDT and CDR2 as FYEKMQ (reference sequence). The CDR3 sequence: CASKQGDTYEQYF.

This clonotype registers medium-sized (0.01 to 0.1%) by frequency. V gene TRBV7-9 combines with J gene TRBJ1-2. The V gene's germline CDR1 is SEHNR and CDR2 FQNEAQ (reference sequence). The CDR3 runs to 16 residues. The CDR3 loop is CASSSWATVIEIGYTF.

This clonotype is classed as medium-sized by frequency. The rearrangement links TRBV7-9 to TRBJ2-5; the D call of TRBD2 rests on TCRdb alone, since no DNA is present to check it. Germline assignment: CDR1 SEHNR and CDR2 FQNEAQ (reference sequence). There are 14 residues in the CDR3. This chain's CDR3 is CASRLEAGPETQYF.

This clonotype is identified as medium-sized from frequency. This chain joins TRBV6-6 and TRBJ2-3; with no DNA, the TCRdb D assignment of TRBD1 cannot be verified. Per germline, CDR1 MNHNY and CDR2 SVGAGI (reference sequence). CDR3 size: 14 residues. The CDR3 protein is CASQSWGPTDTQYF.

This clonotype is called medium-sized based on its frequency. The rearrangement uses TRBV5-1 and TRBJ2-6; lacking DNA, the TRBD1 call made by TCRdb goes unchecked. The germline V gene has CDR1 SGHRS and CDR2 YFSETQ. The CDR3 contains 17 residues. CDR3 loop: CASSLAGGPSGANVLTF.

Considering frequency, this clonotype is medium-sized. This chain joins TRBV11-2 and TRBJ1-1; lacking DNA, the TRBD1 call made by TCRdb goes unchecked. The CDR3 sequence is 16 residues long. Germline V gene data show CDR1 as SGHAT and CDR2 as FQNNGV. Here the CDR3 reads CASSLALQVEDTEAFF.

Frequency places this clonotype as medium-sized. The chain joins TRBV27 to TRBJ1-6; TCRdb names TRBD1, which stays unverified in the absence of DNA. The germline V gene encodes CDR1 MNHEY and CDR2 SMNVEV (reference sequence). The CDR3 extends over 14 amino acids. This chain's CDR3 is CASRGRGGGSPLHF.

According to its frequency, this clonotype is medium-sized. The chain carries TRBV6-5 and TRBJ2-4; TCRdb designates TRBD2, a call that cannot be tested without DNA. The CDR3 length is 18 residues. Germline V CDR1 and CDR2: MNHEY, SVGAGI. CDR3 sequence: CASSPLEIAGGHYNEQYF.

This clonotype is medium-sized by frequency. The rearrangement links TRBV19 to TRBJ2-1. The CDR3 length is 13 residues. Germline V gene data show CDR1 as LNHDA and CDR2 as SQIVND (reference sequence). Here the CDR3 reads CASSIVKGIEQFF.

This clonotype is identified as medium-sized from frequency. V is TRBV6-5 and J is TRBJ2-1; TCRdb designates TRBD2, a call that cannot be tested without DNA. The CDR3 consists of 17 residues. Germline assignment: CDR1 MNHEY and CDR2 SVGAGI. Here the CDR3 reads CASSLTSGGPSWDEQFF.

This clonotype registers medium-sized by frequency. The J gene is TRBJ2-1, the V gene TRBV7-9; checking the TCRdb D call of TRBD1 is not possible without DNA. CDR3 length equals 16 residues. CDR1 is SEHNR and CDR2 is FQNEAQ in the germline V gene (reference sequence). Here the CDR3 reads CASSFGGARGYNEQFF.

Frequency places this clonotype as medium-sized. The V call is TRBV6-2 or TRBV6-3, the J call TRBJ2-7; without DNA, the TCRdb call of TRBD1 cannot be checked. The CDR3 loop spans 15 amino acids. CDR1 and CDR2 (germline): MNHEY, SVGEGT. This CDR3 reads CASSYPRDGRYEQYF.

In terms of frequency, this clonotype is medium-sized. V is TRBV11-2 and J is TRBJ2-7; the TCRdb call, TRBD1, lacks DNA for checking. CDR3 length: 14 residues. The germline V gene has CDR1 SGHAT and CDR2 FQNNGV. This chain's CDR3 is CAGADRGSYNEQYF.

This clonotype ranks as medium-sized in terms of frequency. The V and J genes are TRBV5-6 and TRBJ2-2. CDR1 and CDR2 from the germline V gene are SGHDT and YYEEEE. CDR3 length: 13 residues. The CDR3 region is CASSLEGQGKVFF.

Its frequency marks this clonotype as large. The chain has TRBV29-1 and TRBJ1-2; lacking DNA, the TRBD1 call made by TCRdb goes unchecked. The germline V gene encodes CDR1 SQVTM and CDR2 ANQGSEA. CDR3 length: 11 amino acids. The CDR3 reads CSATDSYGYTF. Full variable domain (rest looked up from reference TRBV29-1 and TRBJ1-2): SAVISQKPSRDICQRGTSLTIQCQVDSQVTMMFWYRQQPGQSLTLIATANQGSEATYESGFVIDKFPISRPNLTFSTLTVSNMSPEDSSIYLCSATDSYGYTFGSGTRLTVV.

By frequency, this clonotype registers medium-sized. The rearrangement joins TRBV20-1 to TRBJ2-6; the D call of TRBD1 rests on TCRdb alone, since no DNA is present to check it. Germline CDR1 and CDR2: DFQATT and SNEGSKA (reference sequence). The length of the CDR3 is 15 residues. The CDR3 region is CSARHGGSGANVLTF.

This clonotype is classed as medium-sized by frequency. The chain links TRBV5-4 to TRBJ2-5; as DNA is missing, the TRBD2 call by TCRdb cannot be tested. The CDR3 runs 14 residues. Per the germline V gene, CDR1 is SGHNT and CDR2 is YYREEE (reference sequence). This CDR3 is CASKGGRQQETQYF.

Considering frequency, this clonotype is medium-sized. The V call is TRBV27, the J call TRBJ2-3. There are 13 residues in the CDR3. Germline loops: CDR1 MNHEY, CDR2 SMNVEV (reference sequence). CDR3 loop: CASRRSSTDTQYF.

Its frequency marks this clonotype as medium-sized (0.01 to 0.1%). The chain recombines TRBV5-1 with TRBJ1-2; TCRdb lists TRBD1, though no DNA is available to test this call. Germline assignment: CDR1 SGHRS and CDR2 YFSETQ. The CDR3 length is 15 residues. The CDR3 sequence is CASSLAGQGTLGYTF. Combining the CDR3 with reference TRBV5-1 and TRBJ1-2 gives the whole variable domain KAGVTQTPRYLIKTRGQQVTLSCSPISGHRSVSWYQQTPGQGLQFLFEYFSETQRNKGNFPGRFSGRQFSNSRSEMNVSTLELGDSALYLCASSLAGQGTLGYTFGSGTRLTVV.

Frequency places this clonotype as medium-sized. V is TRBV27 and J is TRBJ2-5; TCRdb reports TRBD1, a call that lacks DNA to check it against. This CDR3 contains 18 residues. The germline V gene encodes CDR1 MNHEY and CDR2 SMNVEV (reference sequence). The CDR3 region is CASSSTPPGTGERETQYF.

This clonotype is deemed medium-sized (0.01 to 0.1%) by its frequency. This chain joins TRBV7-9 and TRBJ1-5; with no DNA, the TCRdb D assignment of TRBD1 cannot be verified. The germline gives CDR1 SEHNR, CDR2 FQNEAQ (reference sequence). The CDR3 has 15 residues. CDR3 region: CASSEDRAGNQPQHF.